The 15 T cell receptor beta chains below all came from one sample that was sequenced in a study of CD8 T cells in Susac syndrome. RNA in amounts of roughly 0.5 to 1 ug was reverse transcribed with random hexamers. TCRdb processed the immunoSEQ multiplex PCR reads anew with MiXCR; each CDR3 protein has one entry. The table has roughly 130,000 distinct CDR3 sequences, over 90% seen once; the top ten hold about 0.13%. Sequencing was done on a sample of CD4+ T cells from PBMCs. The receptor source for this set is a human donor with Susac syndrome.

V usage is TRBV20-1 and J usage is TRBJ1-1; 9 positions match TRBD1. CDR1 DFQATT and CDR2 SNEGSKA come from the germline V gene (reference sequence). V was pared by 4 bases and J by 7 bases, with 7 bases of the junction left unmatched. The CDR3 sequence is 13 residues long. The CDR3 protein is CSAIGTGRSEAFF. CDR3 nucleotides: TGCAGTGCTATTGGGACAGGGAGGAGTGAAGCTTTCTTT.

J is TRBJ2-7 and V is TRBV5-8; D not certain. Germline V gene lookup returns CDR1 SGHTS and CDR2 YDEGEE. This CDR3 region has 16 residues. V lost 1 base to trimming and J lost 3 bases, with 17 bases between them. The CDR3 sequence is CASSLPPTGPFYEQYF. DNA of the CDR3: TGTGCCAGCAGCTTGCCCCCTACTGGTCCCTTCTACGAGCAGTACTTC.

The chain has TRBV7-9 and TRBJ2-7, with a tentative D call TRBD1 (6 bases). CDR3 size: 14 residues. V lost 4 bases to trimming and J lost 7 bases, with 17 bases between them. Looked up from germline, CDR1 is SEHNR and CDR2 is FQNEAQ (reference sequence). The CDR3 DNA follows: TGTGCCAGCAGCTGGACAGCCCCTATAGGGGAGCAGTACTTC. Amino acids: CASSWTAPIGEQYF.

This chain uses TRBV12-3 or TRBV12-4 with TRBJ1-1; D is perhaps TRBD1 (6 bases). Trimming pared 4 bases from V and 5 bases from J, leaving 14 bases between. The CDR3 extends over 14 amino acids. For the CDR3, the DNA is TGTGCCAGCAGTTCCACAGAGAGGGGGACTGAAGCTTTCTTT. This gives the protein CASSSTERGTEAFF.

About this clonotype: A read error may produce the germline difference seen at one junction end. The rearrangement uses TRBV6-1 and TRBJ2-5; no clear D. The CDR3 runs 17 residues. The germline V gene encodes CDR1 MNHNS and CDR2 SASEGT. The CDR3 here is CASREGLREQSQETQYF. CDR3 in DNA: TGTGCCAGCAGGGAAGGGCTAAGAGAACAGAGCCAAGAGACCCAGTACTTC.

The CDR3 is CASSLQALRSSYNEQFF. For the CDR3, the DNA is TGTGCCAGCTCCCTCCAGGCCCTTAGGAGCTCCTACAATGAGCAGTTCTTC. The chain uses TRBV18 and TRBJ2-1; D uncertain. Looked up from germline, CDR1 is KGHSH and CDR2 is LQKENI. This CDR3 region has 17 residues. Trimming pared 6 bases from V and 0 bases from J, leaving 18 bases between.

V and J are TRBV29-1 and TRBJ2-1, with D possibly matching TRBD2 (6 bases). The V gene lost 7 bases and the J gene lost 4 bases, with 8 bases spanning the gap. Germline V gene data show CDR1 as SQVTM and CDR2 as ANQGSEA. The CDR3 extends over 11 amino acids. CDR3 residues: CSADYYNEQFF. The CDR3 DNA sequence: TGCAGCGCGGACTATTACAATGAGCAGTTCTTC.

The chain recombines TRBV29-1 with TRBJ1-2; D is undetermined. Germline lookup yields CDR1 SQVTM and CDR2 ANQGSEA. The CDR3 has 11 residues. V shed 4 bases and J shed 2 bases, with 5 bases lying between them. In DNA form, the CDR3 reads TGCAGCGTTGGATCAAACTATGGCTACACCTTC. It translates to CSVGSNYGYTF.

V and J are TRBV7-9 and TRBJ2-2, with D possibly being TRBD1 or TRBD2 (5 bases each). The V end was cut by 7 bases, the J end by 0 bases, with 15 bases between. Germline CDR1 SEHNR, CDR2 FQNEAQ (reference sequence). The CDR3 is 16 amino acids. This CDR3 reads CASTLLGTPNTGELFF. Written as DNA, the CDR3 is TGTGCCAGCACCCTTTTGGGGACCCCGAACACCGGGGAGCTGTTTTTT.

The chain carries TRBV27 and TRBJ2-7; D not resolved. The germline V gene encodes CDR1 MNHEY and CDR2 SMNVEV (reference sequence). V was cut by 7 bases and J by 2 bases, with 12 bases left in between. CDR3 length: 13 amino acids. The CDR3 loop is CASMTSSTYEQYF. The DNA for the CDR3 is TGTGCCAGCATGACATCCTCGACCTACGAGCAGTACTTC.

The chain uses TRBV12-3 or TRBV12-4 and TRBJ2-1; D is unclear. V gave up 3 bases and J gave up 13 bases, with 10 bases separating them. The CDR3 length is 11 residues. CDR3 residues: CASSFQVDQFF. The CDR3 region has the DNA TGTGCCAGCAGTTTCCAGGTGGATCAGTTCTTC.

This rearrangement joins TRBV28 to TRBJ2-7; the D gene is possibly TRBD2 (6 bases). Germline V gene data show CDR1 as MDHEN and CDR2 as SYDVKM. The CDR3 extends over 14 amino acids. V lost 4 bases and J 10 bases, leaving 20 bases between the germline ends. The CDR3 sequence: CASSYPAAGRGQYF. The CDR3 DNA follows: TGTGCCAGCAGTTACCCCGCGGCGGGGAGAGGACAGTACTTC. The whole variable domain, remainder taken from reference TRBV28 and TRBJ2-7, is DVKVTQSSRYLVKRTGEKVFLECVQDMDHENMFWYRQDPGLGLRLIYFSYDVKMKEKGDIPEGYSVSREKKERFSLILESASTNQTSMYLCASSYPAAGRGQYFGPGTRLTVT.

CDR3 sequence reads: CASSRQSSGNTIYF. CDR3 DNA: TGTGCCAGCAGTAGACAGAGCTCTGGAAACACCATATATTTT. The chain is built from TRBV12-3 or TRBV12-4 and TRBJ1-3; possibly TRBD1 for D (5 bases). This CDR3 contains 14 residues. V shed 5 bases and J shed 0 bases, with 8 bases lying between them.

This chain uses TRBV4-2 with TRBJ1-2, with D maybe TRBD1 (6 bases). Germline loops: CDR1 LGHNA, CDR2 YNFKEQ. The V end was cut by 4 bases, the J end by 8 bases, with 11 bases between. CDR3 size: 12 residues. The CDR3 DNA reads as TGTGCCAGCAGCCCTCGGACAGTCGGCTACACCTTC. Residues: CASSPRTVGYTF.

The chain has TRBV5-6 and TRBJ2-3; no definite D call. Looked up from germline, CDR1 is SGHDT and CDR2 is YYEEEE. There are 14 residues in the CDR3. The V end was cut by 4 bases, the J end by 6 bases, with 15 bases between. The CDR3 here is CASSSLGKGDTQYF. CDR3 nucleotides: TGTGCCAGCAGCAGTCTGGGGAAGGGTGATACGCAGTATTTT.